The 25 T cell receptor beta chains below were found in one sample sequenced in a study of blood T cell repertoires in COVID-19. TCRdb keeps only in-frame clones here, not all; method: immunoSEQ multiplex PCR. The table has 170,000 or so clones, less than 90% seen once. Sequencing was performed on peripheral blood. Receptors were obtained from a man between 18 and 35 years old with active or convalescent COVID-19.

V and J are TRBV6-5 and TRBJ1-5; 7 nucleotides align to TRBD1. Germline loops: CDR1 MNHEY, CDR2 SVGAGI. The CDR3 has 14 amino acids. The trim removed 6 bases at V and 6 bases at J, leaving 8 bases unmatched. The CDR3 reads CASRDNRGSQPQHF. The CDR3 nucleotides read TGTGCCAGCAGGGATAACAGGGGATCTCAGCCCCAGCATTTT.

The V and J genes are TRBV6-5 and TRBJ2-5; D not certain. Deletions cut 5 bases from V and 5 bases from J, with 12 bases between. The CDR3 extends over 13 amino acids. Germline CDR1 is MNHEY and CDR2 is SVGAGI. This chain's CDR3 is CASSRSLSETQYF. In nucleotides, the CDR3 is TGTGCCAGCAGTCGGTCCCTATCGGAGACCCAGTACTTC.

The V gene is TRBV7-9, the J gene TRBJ2-7; 7 nucleotides align to TRBD1. J gave up 3 bases and V 5 bases, and 7 bases lay outside the gene matches. The length of the CDR3 is 14 residues. Germline V gene lookup returns CDR1 SEHNR and CDR2 FQNEAQ (reference sequence). The CDR3 DNA reads TGTGCCAGCAGCAATCTTACAGGGGTCTACGAGCAGTACTTC. It encodes CASSNLTGVYEQYF.

V usage is TRBV6-4 and J usage is TRBJ2-1; 9 positions agree with TRBD2. The CDR3 is 14 amino acids. V lost 5 bases and J lost 5; bases outside the gene matches: 4. Germline V gene data show CDR1 as MRHNA and CDR2 as SNTAGT. CDR3 bases: TGTGCCAGCAGTCCAGGACTAGCGAACAATGAGCAGTTCTTC. Its protein product is CASSPGLANNEQFF.

The chain recombines TRBV19 with TRBJ1-5, with 7 bases lining up with TRBD1. V dropped 8 bases and J dropped 6; count of bases not matched to a gene: 10. The CDR3 spans 14 residues. Germline V gene sequence: CDR1 LNHDA, CDR2 SQIVND (reference sequence). The CDR3: CASGPLQGFQPQHF. Here the CDR3 DNA reads TGTGCCAGTGGGCCCCTACAGGGGTTTCAGCCCCAGCATTTT.

The rearrangement uses TRBV7-6 and TRBJ2-7; D possibly corresponds to TRBD2 (7 bases). This CDR3 is built from 16 residues. V lost 8 bases and J 2 bases, leaving 22 bases between the germline ends. CDR1 and CDR2 (germline): SGHVS, FNYEAQ. CDR3 bases: TGTGCCAGCTCCCGGGGGGCGGGGGCTGAGACCTACGAGCAGTACTTC. Protein sequence: CASSRGAGAETYEQYF. The entire variable domain, with the rest obtained from reference TRBV7-6 and TRBJ2-7, is as follows: GAGVSQSPRYKVTKRGQDVALRCDPISGHVSLYWYRQALGQGPEFLTYFNYEAQQDKSGLPNDRFSAERPEGSISTLTIQRTEQRDSAMYRCASSRGAGAETYEQYFGPGTRLTVT.

The chain is built from TRBV2 and TRBJ1-5; tentatively, D is TRBD1 (6 bases). Trimming took 7 bases from V and 1 from J, leaving 11 bases between them. The CDR3 totals 14 residues. In germline, CDR1 is SNHLY, CDR2 FYNNEI. The CDR3 bases are TGTGCCAGCAATGCACAGGGAAGCAATCAGCCCCAGCATTTT. Translating it yields CASNAQGSNQPQHF. Based on the CDR3 plus reference TRBV2 and TRBJ1-5, the full variable domain is EPEVTQTPSHQVTQMGQEVILRCVPISNHLYFYWYRQILGQKVEFLVSFYNNEISEKSEIFDDQFSVERPDGSNFTLKIRSTKLEDSAMYFCASNAQGSNQPQHFGDGTRLSIL.

The V and J genes are TRBV7-9 and TRBJ2-7; TRBD1 matches 11 bases. The ends lost 5 bases at V and 3 bases at J; junction bases unmatched: 9. Looked up from germline, CDR1 is SEHNR and CDR2 is FQNEAQ (reference sequence). The CDR3 loop spans 16 amino acids. The CDR3 is CASSPHRGTGGYEQYF. The CDR3 bases are TGTGCCAGCAGCCCCCACCGTGGGACAGGGGGCTACGAGCAGTACTTC.

The chain is built from TRBV3-1 (or the pseudogene TRBV3-2) and TRBJ2-7; 9 nucleotides align to TRBD1. This CDR3 has 15 amino acids. CDR1 and CDR2 from the germline V gene are LGHDT and YNNKEL (reference sequence). J lost 6 bases, V lost 2 bases, and 8 bases had no gene match. In DNA, the CDR3 is TGTGCCAGCAGCCAAACAGGACAGGGGAAACCCGAGCAGTACTTC. Translation: CASSQTGQGKPEQYF.

The chain couples TRBV5-5 to TRBJ1-5; possibly TRBD1 for D (6 bases). Germline CDR1 SGHKS, CDR2 YYEKEE (reference sequence). V shed 4 bases and J shed 3 bases, with 14 bases lying between them. The CDR3 runs 15 residues. The CDR3 spells CASSPGQLPNQPQHF. The CDR3, as DNA: TGTGCCAGCAGCCCCGGACAGCTGCCCAATCAGCCCCAGCATTTT.

This clone was counted once. The V gene is TRBV19, the J gene TRBJ1-5; a possible D gene is TRBD1 (5 bases). V dropped 0 bases and J dropped 3 bases, with 15 bases sitting between them. Germline V lookup: CDR1 LNHDA, CDR2 SQIVND (reference sequence). This CDR3 is 17 amino acids long. CDR3 protein: CASSIEERQPYNQPQHF. For the CDR3, the DNA is TGTGCCAGTAGTATAGAGGAAAGACAGCCTTACAATCAGCCCCAGCATTTT. The full variable domain, with the rest looked up from reference TRBV19 and TRBJ1-5, is DGGITQSPKYLFRKEGQNVTLSCEQNLNHDAMYWYRQDPGQGLRLIYYSQIVNDFQKGDIAEGYSVSREKKESFPLTVTSAQKNPTAFYLCASSIEERQPYNQPQHFGDGTRLSIL.

The rearrangement uses TRBV5-6 and TRBJ2-5; D gene uncertain. Looked up from germline, CDR1 is SGHDT and CDR2 is YYEEEE. There are 14 residues in the CDR3. Between the trimmed V and J ends, which lost 0 bases and 1 base, there was a span of 7 bases. The CDR3 spells CASSLVATQETQYF. The CDR3 coding sequence is TGTGCCAGCAGCTTGGTTGCTACCCAAGAGACCCAGTACTTC.

The V and J genes are TRBV3-1 (or the pseudogene TRBV3-2) and TRBJ2-3, with D perhaps TRBD1 (5 bases). CDR1 LGHDT and CDR2 YNNKEL come from the germline V gene (reference sequence). There are 14 residues in the CDR3. Trimming removed 3 bases from V and 4 bases from J, with 11 bases in between. The CDR3 region has the DNA TGTGCCAGCAGCCAGCAGGGTAATGCAGATACGCAGTATTTT. Amino acid sequence: CASSQQGNADTQYF.

The chain carries TRBV4-1 and TRBJ2-1, with 7 positions matching TRBD2. Germline values: CDR1 MGHRA, CDR2 YSYEKL. This CDR3 is built from 17 residues. Trimming removed 1 base from V and 3 bases from J; junction bases left unmatched: 9. CDR3: CASSQVDGGYRYNEQFF. CDR3 DNA: TGCGCCAGCAGCCAAGTCGACGGGGGGTACCGCTACAATGAGCAGTTCTTC.

The chain joins TRBV7-9 to TRBJ2-3; no clear D. V lost 8 bases and J 6 bases, leaving 9 bases between the germline ends. The CDR3 has 11 residues. The germline V gene has CDR1 SEHNR and CDR2 FQNEAQ (reference sequence). CDR3 residues: CASERFDTQYF. The CDR3 DNA reads TGTGCCAGCGAGCGCTTTGATACGCAGTATTTT.

The genes are TRBV7-2 and TRBJ1-2; 8 nucleotides align to TRBD1. CDR1 is SGHTA and CDR2 is FQGNSA in the germline V gene. Trimming at V came to 3 bases and at J to 4 bases, leaving 4 bases not matched to a gene. This CDR3 comprises 14 residues. As DNA, the CDR3 is TGTGCCAGCAGCTTGGGCCAGGGGGCCTATGGCTACACCTTC. It encodes CASSLGQGAYGYTF. Together with reference TRBV7-2 and TRBJ1-2, the CDR3 gives the full variable domain: GAGVSQSPSNKVTEKGKDVELRCDPISGHTALYWYRQSLGQGLEFLIYFQGNSAPDKSGLPSDRFSAERTGGSVSTLTIQRTQQEDSAVYLCASSLGQGAYGYTFGSGTRLTVV.

The chain recombines TRBV6-5 with TRBJ2-2; 9 bases are shared with TRBD1. With 7 bases clipped from V and 7 bases from J, the junction kept 10 bases outside the gene matches. The CDR3 length is 15 residues. Germline V gene data show CDR1 as MNHEY and CDR2 as SVGAGI. DNA for the CDR3: TGTGCCAGCACTCGAGGACAGGGGATCGTCGGGGAGCTGTTTTTT. Translating it yields CASTRGQGIVGELFF.

The chain employs TRBV15 and TRBJ2-7; D is unclear. The CDR3 spans 16 residues. The germline CDR1 and CDR2 sequences are LNHNV and YYDKDF (reference sequence). V was pared by 0 bases and J by 0 bases, with 12 bases between. The CDR3 DNA reads TGTGCCACCAGCAGAGATCGGTGGAGAGACTCCTACGAGCAGTACTTC. Its protein product is CATSRDRWRDSYEQYF.

Concerning this clone: In the same sample, other DNA sequences code for this CDR3. This CDR3 is CASSPGLAGNTGELFF. The CDR3 bases are TGTGCCAGCAGTCCCGGACTAGCGGGAAACACCGGGGAGCTGTTTTTT. V usage is TRBV28 and J usage is TRBJ2-2, with 12 bases aligning to TRBD2. The V and J ends lost 5 bases and 2 bases, in that order; junction bases with no gene match: 3. There are 16 residues in the CDR3. Germline lookup yields CDR1 MDHEN and CDR2 SYDVKM. The whole variable domain, filled in from reference TRBV28 and TRBJ2-2, reads DVKVTQSSRYLVKRTGEKVFLECVQDMDHENMFWYRQDPGLGLRLIYFSYDVKMKEKGDIPEGYSVSREKKERFSLILESASTNQTSMYLCASSPGLAGNTGELFFGEGSRLTVL.

The gene calls are TRBV6-6 and TRBJ1-4, with a possible D match to TRBD1 (5 bases). Germline values: CDR1 MNHNY, CDR2 SVGAGI (reference sequence). The CDR3 loop spans 14 amino acids. Deletions cut 2 bases from V and 4 bases from J, with 8 bases between. CDR3 nucleotide sequence: TGTGCCAGCAGTTACGGGGGGTTTAATGAAAAACTGTTTTTT. Its protein product is CASSYGGFNEKLFF.

This rearrangement joins TRBV11-2 to TRBJ1-3; weak D call: TRBD1 (5 bases). Germline CDR1 reads SGHAT; CDR2 reads FQNNGV. This CDR3 spans 13 amino acids. V dropped 6 bases and J dropped 7 bases, with 13 bases sitting between them. The CDR3: CASSRTPGNTIYF. CDR3 DNA: TGTGCCAGCAGTAGGACACCCGGGAACACCATATATTTT.

This clone was picked up a small number of times. The chain combines TRBV11-1 with TRBJ2-3; D possibly corresponds to TRBD2 (6 bases). V lost 4 bases and J lost 5, with 7 bases in between. Germline loops: CDR1 SGHAT, CDR2 FQDESV (reference sequence). The CDR3 is 12 amino acids. CDR3 nucleotide sequence: TGTGCCAGCAGCTCGCGGGGAGATACGCAGTATTTT. This translates into CASSSRGDTQYF.

The chain has TRBV7-2 and TRBJ2-7; 8 positions agree with TRBD2. Germline V gene lookup returns CDR1 SGHTA and CDR2 FQGNSA. This CDR3 is built from 18 residues. V shed 5 bases, J shed 4 bases, and the junction held 19 bases outside the gene matches. The CDR3 region is CASSPRGVSGLASYEQYF. CDR3 bases: TGTGCCAGCAGCCCCCGCGGGGTTTCTGGACTAGCTTCTTACGAGCAGTACTTC. The full variable domain, rest sourced from reference TRBV7-2 and TRBJ2-7, is GAGVSQSPSNKVTEKGKDVELRCDPISGHTALYWYRQSLGQGLEFLIYFQGNSAPDKSGLPSDRFSAERTGGSVSTLTIQRTQQEDSAVYLCASSPRGVSGLASYEQYFGPGTRLTVT.

The chain links TRBV6-5 to TRBJ1-6; TRBD1 might be the D (5 bases). The CDR3 covers 15 residues. The V gene lost 4 bases and the J gene lost 5 bases, with 12 bases spanning the gap. From germline, CDR1 is MNHEY and CDR2 SVGAGI. The CDR3 DNA reads TGTGCCAGCAGTTCCGAAGACAGACATAATTCACCCCTCCACTTT. Translated, it gives CASSSEDRHNSPLHF.

This rearrangement joins TRBV11-2 to TRBJ2-1; 9 bases fit TRBD2. V was pared by 2 bases and J by 9 bases, with 11 bases of the junction left unmatched. CDR3 length: 16 residues. Germline CDR1 SGHAT, CDR2 FQNNGV. CDR3 in amino acids: CASSLLLAGGPIEQFF. The CDR3 DNA follows: TGTGCCAGCAGCTTATTATTGGCGGGAGGGCCTATTGAGCAGTTCTTC. Together with reference TRBV11-2 and TRBJ2-1, the CDR3 gives the full variable domain: EAGVAQSPRYKIIEKRQSVAFWCNPISGHATLYWYQQILGQGPKLLIQFQNNGVVDDSQLPKDRFSAERLKGVDSTLKIQPAKLEDSAVYLCASSLLLAGGPIEQFFGPGTRLTVL.